This TCR beta chain was identified in a study of OX40 agonist ivuxolimab in advanced cancers. Overall study context: Patients receiving dose escalation had hepatocellular carcinoma, melanoma, renal cell or head and neck cancer. Patients were 82.7% male with ages roughly 20 to 90, mean about 65. Study-wide results and limits: CD8+ T cells (on average) carried more expanded clones than CD4+ T cells.

The V gene's germline CDR1 is DFQATT and CDR2 SNEGSKA (reference sequence). CDR3 length: 11 residues. Turning to this clone: Its antigen remains unknown. At one boundary the junction diverges from the germline segment, which might be a read error.

The method was immunoSEQ multiplex PCR; TCRdb's version includes in-frame clones alone and lacks a portion of them. The sample contains 60,000 to 70,000 clones, around 83% of which appear only once. This chain links TRBV20-1 with TRBJ2-7; D ambiguous. The receptor's source is an adult with an advanced solid tumor such as melanoma, head and neck, liver or kidney cancer. The sequenced sample was CD4+ or CD8+ T cells sorted from blood, obtained in a trial of the OX40 agonist ivuxolimab. CDR3 in amino acids: CTARTVHEQSF. DNA of the CDR3: TGCACTGCTAGAACAGTCCACGAGCAGTCCTTC.